The 8 T cell receptor beta chains reported below all come from one sample, sequenced in a study of blood T cell repertoires in COVID-19. The data were produced by immunoSEQ multiplex PCR, yet TCRdb's version contains in-frame clones alone and is incomplete. The repertoire holds around 280,000 clones, about 83% seen once, with around 5.8% in the top ten. The sequenced sample consisted of PBMCs or T cells enriched from blood (not recorded which). The receptors were gathered from a woman aged 35 to 49 who had recovered from COVID-19.

This rearrangement joins TRBV29-1 to TRBJ1-2, with D perhaps matching TRBD1 (6 bases). Germline assignment: CDR1 SQVTM and CDR2 ANQGSEA. The CDR3 length is 15 residues. V lost 5 bases to trimming and J lost 5 bases, with 21 bases between them. CDR3 residues: CSVPPRSGTSYGYTF. The CDR3 DNA sequence: TGCAGCGTTCCCCCAAGATCCGGGACATCTTATGGCTACACCTTC.

This sequence joins TRBV5-1 and TRBJ2-3, with D tentatively TRBD2 (6 bases). Trimming took off 4 bases at V and 5 bases at J, with 11 bases between the two ends. Germline V lookup: CDR1 SGHRS, CDR2 YFSETQ. This CDR3 contains 13 residues. The CDR3 sequence: CASSAGRGDTQYF. Here the CDR3 DNA reads TGCGCCAGCAGCGCGGGACGGGGAGATACGCAGTATTTT. Together with reference TRBV5-1 and TRBJ2-3, the CDR3 gives the full variable domain: KAGVTQTPRYLIKTRGQQVTLSCSPISGHRSVSWYQQTPGQGLQFLFEYFSETQRNKGNFPGRFSGRQFSNSRSEMNVSTLELGDSALYLCASSAGRGDTQYFGPGTRLTVL.

V is TRBV5-8 and J is TRBJ1-5, with 10 bases matching TRBD1. There are 16 residues in the CDR3. Germline assignment: CDR1 SGHTS and CDR2 YDEGEE. Losses at the gene ends were 3 bases for V and 5 bases for J; bases not matched to a gene: 8. The CDR3 sequence is CASSSAPGQGDQPQHF. The CDR3 DNA follows: TGTGCCAGCAGCTCTGCTCCCGGACAGGGGGATCAGCCCCAGCATTTT.

V gene TRBV27 combines with J gene TRBJ2-1; 10 nucleotides line up with TRBD2. Germline V lookup: CDR1 MNHEY, CDR2 SMNVEV (reference sequence). After removal of 7 bases from V and 8 bases from J, the junction contained 17 bases not matched to a gene. There are 17 residues in the CDR3. CDR3 protein: CASNPSWTSGAGDEQFF. The CDR3 DNA follows: TGTGCCAGCAACCCCAGTTGGACTAGCGGAGCGGGGGATGAGCAGTTCTTC.

J is TRBJ2-5 and V is TRBV5-1; possibly TRBD2 for D (6 bases). This CDR3 is built from 13 residues. The germline V gene encodes CDR1 SGHRS and CDR2 YFSETQ. Trimming pared 4 bases from V and 4 bases from J, leaving 11 bases between. CDR3 nucleotides: TGCGCCAGCAGCCTCGGACTACGAGAGACCCAGTACTTC. Protein product: CASSLGLRETQYF.

This clone was counted a few times. The chain recombines TRBV23-1 with TRBJ2-7; D is unclear. TRBV23-1 is labeled an ORF, and its function is uncertain. The germline V and J ends were trimmed by 2 bases and 7 bases, with 18 bases remaining between them. CDR3 length: 15 residues. For the CDR3, the DNA is TGCGCCAGCAGTCAAGAAGCGACGATACTCCAGGAGCAGTACTTC. Encoded protein: CASSQEATILQEQYF.

The chain uses TRBV20-1 and TRBJ2-7, with a possible D match to TRBD1 (5 bases). Germline loops: CDR1 DFQATT, CDR2 SNEGSKA (reference sequence). This CDR3 is 14 amino acids long. Trimming cost V 3 bases and J 7 bases, with 19 bases left between them. The CDR3 nucleotides are TGCAGTGCTAGTTCTGGCCTGGTTTCAGGGGAGCAGTACTTC. Translated, it gives CSASSGLVSGEQYF.

The V gene is TRBV30, the J gene TRBJ2-3, with 9 bases aligning to TRBD1. Per the germline V gene, CDR1 is GTSNPN and CDR2 is SVGIG (reference sequence). The trim removed 1 base at V and 2 bases at J, leaving 4 bases unmatched. The CDR3 sequence is 15 residues long. The CDR3 loop is CAWSEGQGYTDTQYF. The CDR3 bases are TGTGCCTGGAGTGAAGGACAGGGGTACACAGATACGCAGTATTTT.